Listed below are T cell receptor beta chains from one sample, sequenced in a study of T cell repertoires in ileal Crohn's disease. Libraries were prepared by immunoSEQ multiplex PCR; TCRdb keeps only in-frame clonotypes and omits some of them. The sample consists of just over 7,000 clones, around 93% of them appearing once. Material: ileal tissue. Source of these receptors: an adult with Crohn's disease. Both conserved end residues are part of each CDR3. D genes are given only for firm matches. Size tells how often a clone was seen (once, few, many) or the class of an expanded clone, and some rows leave it out.

d_call,v_call,j_call,clone_size,cdr3_aa,cdr3_nt
.,TRBV6-5,TRBJ2-1,.,CASSFRTLSYNEQFF,TGTGCCAGCAGTTTCCGGACTCTTTCCTACAATGAGCAGTTCTTC
.,TRBV11-3,TRBJ2-3,.,CASSPRGSTDTQYF,TGTGCCAGCAGCCCGAGGGGGAGCACAGATACGCAGTATTTT
.,TRBV10-3,TRBJ1-1,.,CAIRPTSNTEAFF,TGTGCCATCAGGCCCACAAGTAACACTGAAGCTTTCTTT
TRBD1,TRBV28,TRBJ1-2,.,CASSLFVTGGYGYTF,TGTGCCAGCAGTTTATTCGTAACAGGGGGCTATGGCTACACCTTC
.,TRBV7-2,TRBJ1-1,.,CASRSGGVLSEAFF,TGTGCCAGCAGGAGTGGTGGTGTTTTATCTGAAGCTTTCTTT
.,TRBV9,TRBJ1-2,.,CASSPYREYYGYTF,TGTGCCAGCAGCCCCTACAGGGAGTACTATGGCTACACCTTC
.,TRBV27,TRBJ1-1,.,CASSLSSRGPEAFF,TGTGCCAGCAGTTTATCAAGCAGGGGCCCTGAAGCTTTCTTT
.,TRBV15,TRBJ1-2,.,CATSRGQASYGYTF,TGTGCCACCAGCAGAGGACAGGCGTCCTATGGCTACACCTTC
TRBD1,TRBV5-1,TRBJ1-1,.,CASSLGVGTGGTEAFF,TGCGCCAGCAGCTTGGGGGTGGGGACAGGGGGCACTGAAGCTTTCTTT
TRBD2,TRBV4-2,TRBJ2-7,.,CASRLASGTAEQYF,TGTGCCAGCCGCCTGGCTAGCGGGACAGCGGAGCAGTACTTC
.,TRBV6-1,TRBJ1-5,.,CASSEHRVSNQPQHF,TGTGCCAGCAGTGAACACAGAGTCAGCAATCAGCCCCAGCATTTT
.,TRBV2,TRBJ1-2,.,CASSYRVPTF,TGTGCCAGCAGTTACAGGGTTCCCACCTTC
.,TRBV7-8,TRBJ1-3,.,CASSLQRTGNTIYF,TGTGCCAGCAGTCTCCAGAGGACTGGAAACACCATATATTTT
TRBD1,TRBV5-4,TRBJ2-1,.,CASSPRDRVYNEQFF,TGTGCCAGCAGCCCCCGGGACAGGGTCTACAATGAGCAGTTCTTC
TRBD2,TRBV29-1,TRBJ2-3,.,CSVELAGTTDTQYF,TGCAGCGTTGAACTAGCGGGAACGACAGATACGCAGTATTTT
TRBD1,TRBV6-5,TRBJ1-5,.,CASSQDRAGQPQHF,TGTGCCAGCAGCCAAGACAGGGCCGGTCAGCCCCAGCATTTT
TRBD1,TRBV19,TRBJ2-7,once,CASTTGWTGDYEQYF,TGTGCCAGTACCACCGGATGGACAGGGGACTACGAGCAGTACTTC
TRBD1,TRBV5-1,TRBJ1-2,.,CASSGGQSLNYGYTF,TGCGCCAGCAGCGGGGGACAGAGCCTGAACTATGGCTACACCTTC
.,TRBV6-1,TRBJ2-5,.,CASSAERARVEQYF,TGTGCCAGCAGTGCGGAGCGTGCCAGAGTGGAGCAGTACTTC
.,TRBV2,TRBJ1-2,.,CASRPQGPSGGYTF,TGTGCCAGCAGACCCCAGGGTCCCTCGGGTGGCTACACCTTC
.,TRBV6-6,TRBJ1-1,.,CASSFGRGGTEAFF,TGTGCCAGCAGTTTTGGCAGGGGAGGGACTGAAGCTTTCTTT
.,TRBV6-5,TRBJ1-3,once,CASSYDAGPGNTIYF,TGTGCCAGCAGTTACGATGCAGGGCCCGGAAACACCATATATTTT
TRBD2,TRBV6-5,TRBJ2-1,.,CASRHSGRGHEQFF,TGTGCCAGCAGACATAGCGGGAGAGGGCACGAGCAGTTCTTC
.,TRBV12-5,TRBJ2-7,.,CASGLVSLQGRAYEQYF,TGTGCTAGTGGTTTGGTATCCCTTCAGGGGAGGGCCTACGAGCAGTACTTC
TRBD1,TRBV19,TRBJ2-7,.,CASSILDRSNEQYF,TGTGCCAGTAGTATTTTGGACAGGAGTAACGAGCAGTACTTC
TRBD1,TRBV10-3,TRBJ1-2,once,CAISPMTGYGYTF,TGTGCCATCAGCCCTATGACAGGGTATGGCTACACCTTC
.,TRBV7-9,TRBJ1-1,.,CASRSGGMNTEAFF,TGTGCCAGCAGGTCGGGAGGGATGAACACTGAAGCTTTCTTT
TRBD2,TRBV18,TRBJ2-1,once,CASSFGDGRANEQFF,TGTGCCAGCTCATTCGGGGACGGGAGGGCTAATGAGCAGTTCTTC
.,TRBV5-6,TRBJ2-1,.,CASKVWGDAYNEQFF,TGTGCCAGCAAGGTGTGGGGCGACGCCTACAATGAGCAGTTCTTC